The 5 T cell receptor beta chains in this list originate from one sample, sequenced in a study of blood T cell repertoires in COVID-19 (dated by TCRdb to about 2020). Libraries were constructed by the immunoSEQ multiplex PCR assay. TCRdb stores this immuneACCESS table with in-frame sequences only. Part of the clones is absent; in the studies checked, under half of the shortfall reflects unresolved V genes, and no reason is known for the rest. The sample table contains tens of thousands of clones; only one count was recorded for 73% of them. Approximately 15% of the sample rests with the top ten. Material for sequencing was peripheral blood. The receptors come from a woman between 65 and 79 years old with acute or convalescent COVID-19.

The CDR3 DNA reads TGTGCCAGCAGGGGAGAAGGGAGTGGAAACACCATATATTTT. Protein: CASRGEGSGNTIYF. The chain employs TRBV5-5 and TRBJ1-3; D unclear. The V and J ends lost 5 bases and 3 bases respectively, with 12 bases between them. CDR1 is SGHKS, CDR2 YYEKEE, per germline (reference sequence). The CDR3 has 14 residues. The entire variable domain, with the rest obtained from reference TRBV5-5 and TRBJ1-3, is as follows: DAGVTQSPTHLIKTRGQQVTLRCSPISGHKSVSWYQQVLGQGPQFIFQYYEKEERGRGNFPDRFSARQFPNYSSELNVNALLLGDSALYLCASRGEGSGNTIYFGEGSWLTVV.

This clone came up once. The chain carries TRBV19 and TRBJ1-5; 7 nucleotides agree with TRBD1. The CDR3 has 14 amino acids. J lost 1 base, V lost 6 bases, and 3 bases had no gene match. Per the germline V gene, CDR1 is LNHDA and CDR2 is SQIVND (reference sequence). DNA of the CDR3: TGTGCCAGTAGAAACAGGGGAAGCAATCAGCCCCAGCATTTT. Protein product: CASRNRGSNQPQHF.

The J gene is TRBJ1-2, the V gene TRBV11-2; TRBD1 is a possible D gene (6 bases). Between the trimmed V and J ends, which lost 3 bases and 4 bases, there was a span of 18 bases. The CDR3 sequence is 16 residues long. CDR1 is SGHAT, CDR2 FQNNGV, per germline. DNA of the CDR3: TGTGCCAGCAGCTTTGGCCATTCCGGGACACTCTATGGCTACACCTTC. Translation gives CASSFGHSGTLYGYTF.

The CDR3 protein is CASRGEQGNTEAFF. The CDR3 coding sequence is TGTGCCAGCAGGGGAGAACAGGGGAACACTGAAGCTTTCTTT. The chain has TRBV6-5 and TRBJ1-1; a weak D match, TRBD1 (6 bases). The ends were cut back, 6 bases at V and 1 base at J, with 12 bases in the middle. This CDR3 has 14 residues. Germline CDR1 and CDR2: MNHEY and SVGAGI.

The chain joins TRBV2 to TRBJ1-1; maybe TRBD1 (5 bases). Germline loops: CDR1 SNHLY, CDR2 FYNNEI. Trimming removed 6 bases from V and 3 bases from J, with 11 bases in between. The CDR3 length is 13 residues. The CDR3 DNA follows: TGTGCCAGCAGGGGGGAGGGGCACACTGAAGCTTTCTTT. As protein: CASRGEGHTEAFF.